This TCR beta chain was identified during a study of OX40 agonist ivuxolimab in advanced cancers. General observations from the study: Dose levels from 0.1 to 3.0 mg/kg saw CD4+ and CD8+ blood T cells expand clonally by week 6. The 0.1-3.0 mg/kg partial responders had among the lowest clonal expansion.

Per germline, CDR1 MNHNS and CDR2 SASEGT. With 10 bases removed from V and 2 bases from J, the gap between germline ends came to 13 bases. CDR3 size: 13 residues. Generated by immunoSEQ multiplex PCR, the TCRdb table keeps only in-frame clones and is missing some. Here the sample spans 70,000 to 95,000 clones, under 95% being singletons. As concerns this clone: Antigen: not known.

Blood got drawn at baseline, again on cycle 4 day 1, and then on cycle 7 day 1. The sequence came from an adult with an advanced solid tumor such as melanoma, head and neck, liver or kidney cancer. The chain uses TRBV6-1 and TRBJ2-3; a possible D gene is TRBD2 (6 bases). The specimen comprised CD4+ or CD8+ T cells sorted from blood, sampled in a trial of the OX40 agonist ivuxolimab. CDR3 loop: CAITSGFTDTQYF. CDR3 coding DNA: TGTGCCATAACGAGCGGGTTCACAGATACGCAGTATTTT.